The source of this T cell receptor beta chain is a study of tumor-infiltrating lymphocytes in primary liver carcinoma. The CDR3 sequence is 15 residues long. Germline loops: CDR1 SGHAT, CDR2 FQNNGV. Comment on this clonotype: An end of the junction differs from the germline gene, which may be a read error.

Germline DNA was also extracted, with blood RNA taken from unsorted whole blood. A constant-region primer primed TCR beta cDNA synthesis from 500 to 550 ng of total RNA. Sequencing libraries for TCR beta derived from three nested multiplex PCR rounds that used slightly modified ARM-PCR. Forward primers for TRBV1-TRBV30 and a C-beta reverse primer served the first two PCR rounds, at roughly 10 cycles each. Via MiXCR, TCRdb re-called the multiplex PCR reads, giving one row per CDR3 protein. The data contain 200,000 or so distinct CDR3 sequences, roughly 61% of them singletons. The sample comprised peripheral blood. The chain combines TRBV11-2 with TRBJ1-2; a weak D match, TRBD1 (6 bases). The sequence came from a woman aged 55 to 70 with primary liver carcinoma and hepatitis B virus infection. CDR3 loop: CAGSLGTGYNYGYTF. The CDR3 DNA sequence: TGTGCCGGCAGCTTAGGAACAGGGTACAATTATGGCTACACCTTC.